Below, 7 T cell receptor beta chains from the same sample are listed, as sequenced in a study of molecular identifiers for immune sequencing clone quantification. A single record per CDR3 protein comes from TCRdb applying MiXCR to the PCR reads. This sample has fewer than 30,000 distinct CDR3 sequences, with over 15% found just once. The sequenced sample was naive CD8+ T cells from blood, with Jurkat cell RNA spiked in. As for subset: FACS-sorted CD8+CD4-CCR7+CD45RA+ naive T cells. All receptors derive from a human donor in good health. Some libraries in this study had Jurkat cell RNA spiked in.

The genes are TRBV3-1 and TRBJ2-7; no reliable D call. Deletions cut 0 bases from V and 7 bases from J, with 13 bases between. The germline V gene has CDR1 LGHDT and CDR2 YNNKEL (reference sequence). This CDR3 contains 14 residues. The CDR3 DNA reads TGTGCCAGCAGCCAAGATCCCCAGATGGGGGAGCAGTACTTC. Translated, it gives CASSQDPQMGEQYF.

In its sample, this clonotype was seen many times. The V and J genes are TRBV19 and TRBJ1-1; 8 bases map to TRBD1. Trimming cost V 4 bases and J 4 bases; bases outside gene matches: 8. The CDR3 contains 15 residues. CDR1 and CDR2 from the germline V gene are LNHDA and SQIVND (reference sequence). Here the CDR3 DNA reads TGTGCCAGTAGTACCCCGGACAGGGCGGGCACTGAAGCTTTCTTT. Translation: CASSTPDRAGTEAFF.

This clonotype came up a few times. The junction differs from germline at one of its ends, possibly a read error. The chain employs TRBV9 and TRBJ2-2; tentative D call: TRBD2 (5 bases). Looked up from germline, CDR1 is SGDLS and CDR2 is YYNGEE. The CDR3 runs 16 residues. The CDR3 DNA follows: TGTGCCAGCAGCGAAAGGGTAGGGAGAAACACCAGGGAGCTGTTTTTT. Translation: CASSERVGRNTRELFF.

This clonotype was seen repeatedly, ten times or more. The chain employs TRBV12-3 or TRBV12-4 and TRBJ2-2; the D gene is possibly TRBD1 (6 bases). This CDR3 contains 15 residues. V lost 4 bases and J 4 bases, leaving 13 bases between the germline ends. The CDR3 DNA reads as TGTGCCAGCAGTTACTCAGGGGCTACCACCGGGGAGCTGTTTTTT. This gives the protein CASSYSGATTGELFF.

Ten or more counts support this clonotype. The gene calls are TRBV2 and TRBJ1-1, with D possibly TRBD1 on 5 matching bases. The CDR3 extends over 15 amino acids. The V gene lost 0 bases and the J gene lost 4 bases, with 12 bases spanning the gap. Germline V gene sequence: CDR1 SNHLY, CDR2 FYNNEI. The CDR3 DNA follows: TGTGCCAGCAGTGAAGCGCTTCTGGGGGGCACTGAAGCTTTCTTT. This encodes CASSEALLGGTEAFF.

This clonotype was picked up many times. The J gene is TRBJ1-1, the V gene TRBV7-9; 9 bases line up with TRBD1. CDR1 and CDR2 (germline): SEHNR, FQNEAQ (reference sequence). V lost 5 bases, J lost 5 bases, and 9 bases stayed unmatched. This CDR3 comprises 15 residues. The CDR3 DNA reads as TGTGCCAGCAGCCCTAGGGGACAGGGAAGAACTGAAGCTTTCTTT. It yields the protein CASSPRGQGRTEAFF.

This clonotype was detected many times. This sequence joins TRBV6-6 and TRBJ1-5; 7 nucleotides match TRBD1. V was clipped by 2 bases and J by 4 bases; unmatched bases: 5. The CDR3 has 15 residues. Germline V gives CDR1 MNHNY, CDR2 SVGAGI (reference sequence). The DNA for the CDR3 is TGTGCCAGCAGTTACCGGGACAGTTCTAATCAGCCCCAGCATTTT. Residues: CASSYRDSSNQPQHF.